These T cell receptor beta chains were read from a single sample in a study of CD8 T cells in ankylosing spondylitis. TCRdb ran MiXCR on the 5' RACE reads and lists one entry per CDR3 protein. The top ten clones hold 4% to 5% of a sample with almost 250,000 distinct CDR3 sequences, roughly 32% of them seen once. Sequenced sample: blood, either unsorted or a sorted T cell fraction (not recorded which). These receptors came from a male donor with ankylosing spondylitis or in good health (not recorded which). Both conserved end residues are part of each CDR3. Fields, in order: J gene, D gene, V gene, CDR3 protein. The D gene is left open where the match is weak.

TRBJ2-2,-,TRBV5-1,CASSLEGYGELFF
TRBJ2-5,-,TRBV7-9,CASSLTGGDETQYF
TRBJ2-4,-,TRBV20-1,CSASSNGDIQYF
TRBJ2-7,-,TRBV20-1,CSALEYYEQYF
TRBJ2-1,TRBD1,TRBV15,CATSRDRDRGYGHEQFF
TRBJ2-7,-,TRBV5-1,CASCQGHEPTYEQYF
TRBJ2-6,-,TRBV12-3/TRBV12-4,CASIRGRGTDKSSGANVLTF
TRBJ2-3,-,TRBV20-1,CSVPDPGGDTQYF
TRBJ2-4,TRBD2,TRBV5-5,CATRRGGWDIQYF
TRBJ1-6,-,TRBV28,CASIGGGNYNSPLHF
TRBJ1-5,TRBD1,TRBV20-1,CSARPTGWRLSNQPQHF
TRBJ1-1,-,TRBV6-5,CASSQSATNTEAFF
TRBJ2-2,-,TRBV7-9,CASSLPAVGPNTGELFF
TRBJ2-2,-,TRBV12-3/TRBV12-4,CASTDSNTGELFF
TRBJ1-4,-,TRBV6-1,CASRAGGNEKLFF
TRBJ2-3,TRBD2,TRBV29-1,CSVELADVTDTQYF
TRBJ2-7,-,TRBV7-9,CASTHPGSVEQYF
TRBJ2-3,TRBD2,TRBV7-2,CASSRSGAVTQYF
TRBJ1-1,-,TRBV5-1,CASSFGRAEAFF
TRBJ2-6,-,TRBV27,CASSLSMGGANVLTF
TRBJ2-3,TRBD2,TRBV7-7,CASLPQGSGLDTQYF
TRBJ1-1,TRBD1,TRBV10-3,CAISEPTGQGGPEAFF
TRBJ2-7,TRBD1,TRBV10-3,CAISGRDSSYEQYF
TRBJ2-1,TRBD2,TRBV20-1,CSARDSGGLEFLGEQFF
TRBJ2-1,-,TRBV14,CASSQVVTRIGNEQFF
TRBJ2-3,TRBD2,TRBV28,CASSGPSGGAHSTTGYTQYF
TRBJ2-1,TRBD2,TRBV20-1,CSASDPGGTYNEQFF
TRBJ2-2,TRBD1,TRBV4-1,CASSQEAGQGGGELFF
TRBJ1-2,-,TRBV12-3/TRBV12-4,CASSWAPMGGYTF
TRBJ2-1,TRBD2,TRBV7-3,CASSLSGGTSYNEQFF
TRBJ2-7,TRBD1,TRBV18,CASSPGTGGDEQYF
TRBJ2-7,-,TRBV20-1,CSASWVSSYEQYF
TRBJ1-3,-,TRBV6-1,CASKPGQGHTIYF
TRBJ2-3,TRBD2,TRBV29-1,CSGDGGGTDTQYF
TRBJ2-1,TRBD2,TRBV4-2,CASSQDWASGAYNEQFF
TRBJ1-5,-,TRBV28,CASSLQLRGNQPQHF